One TCR beta chain is described in this entry. The antigen is unknown. The entry originates in a study of shared clonotypes between healthy human individuals. Points from the study as a whole: Estimated clonotype richness was generally higher in naive than memory subsets.

Profiling relied on immunoSEQ multiplex PCR, and the TCRdb table lists in-frame clones only, not all of them. The table lists a few million clones, approximately 95% of them singletons. The germline V and J ends were trimmed by 4 bases and 5 bases, with 20 bases remaining between them. The length of the CDR3 is 16 residues. Germline V gives CDR1 SGHTA, CDR2 FQGNSA. The chain carries TRBV7-2 and TRBJ1-2, with D unresolved. Sequencing used naive CD4+ T cells from PBMCs. Subset noted: CD45RA+ positively selected. The source of this sequence is a man between 18 and 29 years old in good health. Some clones in this sample may be carry-over from other donors' samples. CDR3 in DNA: TGTGCCAGCAGCTCCCACGCGACAACAGCGCATTATGGCTACACCTTC. Residues: CASSSHATTAHYGYTF.